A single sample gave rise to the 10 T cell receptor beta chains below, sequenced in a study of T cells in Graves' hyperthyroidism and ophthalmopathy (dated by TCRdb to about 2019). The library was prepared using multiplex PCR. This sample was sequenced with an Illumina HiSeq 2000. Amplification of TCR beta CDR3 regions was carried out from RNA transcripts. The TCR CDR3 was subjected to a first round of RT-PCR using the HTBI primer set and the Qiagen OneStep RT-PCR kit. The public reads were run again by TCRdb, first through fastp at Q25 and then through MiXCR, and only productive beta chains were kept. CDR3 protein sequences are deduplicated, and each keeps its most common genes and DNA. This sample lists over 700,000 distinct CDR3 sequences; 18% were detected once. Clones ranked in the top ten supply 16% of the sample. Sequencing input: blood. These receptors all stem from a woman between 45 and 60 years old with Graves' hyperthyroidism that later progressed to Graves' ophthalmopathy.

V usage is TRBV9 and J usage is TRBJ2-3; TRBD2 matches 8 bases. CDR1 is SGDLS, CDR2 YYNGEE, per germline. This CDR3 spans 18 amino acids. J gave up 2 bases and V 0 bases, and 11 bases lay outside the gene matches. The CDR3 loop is CASSVEFGGADDTDTQYF. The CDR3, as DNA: TGTGCCAGCAGCGTAGAGTTCGGGGGGGCGGACGACACAGATACGCAGTATTTT.

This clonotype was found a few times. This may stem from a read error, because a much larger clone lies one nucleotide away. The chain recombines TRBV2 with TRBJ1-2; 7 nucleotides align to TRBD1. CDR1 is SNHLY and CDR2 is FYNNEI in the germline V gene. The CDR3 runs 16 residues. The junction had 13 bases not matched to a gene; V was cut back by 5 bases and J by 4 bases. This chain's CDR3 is CASSTTQGQLGYGYTF. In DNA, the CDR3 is TGTGCCAGCAGTACAACTCAGGGACAGTTGGGCTATGGCTACACCTTC.

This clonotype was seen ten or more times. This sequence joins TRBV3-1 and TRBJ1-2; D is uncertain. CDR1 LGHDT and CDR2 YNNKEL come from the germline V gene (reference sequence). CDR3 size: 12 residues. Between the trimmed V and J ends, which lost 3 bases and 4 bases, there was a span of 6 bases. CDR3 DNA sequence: TGTGCCAGCAGCCACGGCCTCTATGGCTACACCTTC. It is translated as CASSHGLYGYTF.

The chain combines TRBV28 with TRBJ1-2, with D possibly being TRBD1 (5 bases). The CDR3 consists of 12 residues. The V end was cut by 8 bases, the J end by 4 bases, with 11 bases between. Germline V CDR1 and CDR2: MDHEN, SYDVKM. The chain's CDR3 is CASLTAPYGYTF. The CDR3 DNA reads TGTGCCAGCCTGACAGCACCCTATGGCTACACCTTC.

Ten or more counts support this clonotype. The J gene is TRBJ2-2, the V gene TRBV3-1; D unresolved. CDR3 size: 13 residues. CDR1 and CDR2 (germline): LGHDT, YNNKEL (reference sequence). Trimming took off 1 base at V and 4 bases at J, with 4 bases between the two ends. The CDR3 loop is CASSQVGTGELFF. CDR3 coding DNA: TGTGCCAGCAGCCAAGTTGGCACCGGGGAGCTGTTTTTT.

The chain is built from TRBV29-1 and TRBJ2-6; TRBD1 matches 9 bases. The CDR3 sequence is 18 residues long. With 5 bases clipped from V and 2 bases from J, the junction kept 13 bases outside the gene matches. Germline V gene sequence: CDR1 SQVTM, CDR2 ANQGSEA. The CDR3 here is CSVQGGQQGAAGANVLTF. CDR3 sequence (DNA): TGCAGCGTTCAGGGGGGCCAACAGGGGGCGGCTGGGGCCAACGTCCTGACTTTC.

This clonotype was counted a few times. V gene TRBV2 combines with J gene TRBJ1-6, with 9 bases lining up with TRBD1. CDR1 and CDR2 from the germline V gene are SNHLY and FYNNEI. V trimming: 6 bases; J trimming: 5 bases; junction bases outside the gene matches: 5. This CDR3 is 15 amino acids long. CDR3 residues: CASSTTGGHNSPLHF. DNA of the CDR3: TGTGCCAGCAGCACAACAGGGGGCCATAATTCACCCCTCCACTTT. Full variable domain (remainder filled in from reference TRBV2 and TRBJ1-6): EPEVTQTPSHQVTQMGQEVILRCVPISNHLYFYWYRQILGQKVEFLVSFYNNEISEKSEIFDDQFSVERPDGSNFTLKIRSTKLEDSAMYFCASSTTGGHNSPLHFGNGTRLTVT.

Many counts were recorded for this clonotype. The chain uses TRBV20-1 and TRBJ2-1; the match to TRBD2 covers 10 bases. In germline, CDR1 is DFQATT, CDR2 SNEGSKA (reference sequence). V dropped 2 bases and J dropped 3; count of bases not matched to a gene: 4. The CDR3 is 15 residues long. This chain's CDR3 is CSARHPSGGYNEQFF. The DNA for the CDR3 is TGCAGTGCTAGACACCCTAGCGGGGGCTACAATGAGCAGTTCTTC.

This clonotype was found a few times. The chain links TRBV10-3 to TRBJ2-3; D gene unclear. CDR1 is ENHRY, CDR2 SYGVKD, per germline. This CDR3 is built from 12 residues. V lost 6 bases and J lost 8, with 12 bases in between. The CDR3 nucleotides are TGTGCCATCAGGGACCCCTTTTTTACGCAGTATTTT. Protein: CAIRDPFFTQYF.

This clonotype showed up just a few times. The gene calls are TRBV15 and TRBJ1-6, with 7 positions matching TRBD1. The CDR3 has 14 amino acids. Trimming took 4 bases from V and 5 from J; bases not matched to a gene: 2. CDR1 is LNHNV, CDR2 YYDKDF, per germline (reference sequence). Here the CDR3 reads CATSKGQNNSPLHF. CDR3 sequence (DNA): TGTGCCACCAGCAAGGGACAGAATAATTCACCCCTCCACTTT.